The rows below give T cell receptor beta chains drawn from one sample of a study of shared clonotypes between healthy human individuals. Assay used: immunoSEQ multiplex PCR; TCRdb lists only in-frame clones, some missing. This sample yields about 1,800,000 clones, of which less than 95% are seen a single time; 1.2% belongs to the top ten. The specimen was naive CD8+ T cells sorted from blood. All receptors come from a man in his late teens or twenties in good health. The CDR3 runs from the conserved cysteine through the conserved F or W. The order of the fields is CDR3 protein, J gene, V gene.

CASSQVLGDLAKNIQYF,TRBJ2-4,TRBV4-3
CASSPGLADEQYF,TRBJ2-7,TRBV4-1
CSVEDRLNSYNEQFF,TRBJ2-1,TRBV29-1
CASSPGLGYEQYF,TRBJ2-7,TRBV27
CASSLLGTSGYTF,TRBJ1-2,TRBV27
CASSIPSQGADTEAFF,TRBJ1-1,TRBV19
CASSEMQGKPYNEQFF,TRBJ2-1,TRBV6-1
CASSLSAGSMTTDTQYF,TRBJ2-3,TRBV27
CASSAARTSGRGYEQYF,TRBJ2-7,TRBV27
CAWRSAGRPEAFF,TRBJ1-1,TRBV30
CASSLVGPHYNEQFF,TRBJ2-1,TRBV27
CASSLGGSSGYEQYF,TRBJ2-7,TRBV7-2
CASSLGTNTGELFF,TRBJ2-2,TRBV27
CASRRGAGANVLTF,TRBJ2-6,TRBV19
CAISEFGENYGYTF,TRBJ1-2,TRBV10-3
CASSPPGRENTGELFF,TRBJ2-2,TRBV6-9
CASSLGLGQNQPQHF,TRBJ1-5,TRBV27
CASSVAQQGADYGYTF,TRBJ1-2,TRBV9
CASSPGPSGGDYEQYF,TRBJ2-7,TRBV5-4
CASSLGLGAGAPVNEQFF,TRBJ2-1,TRBV13
CSVEVGQGLEQYF,TRBJ2-7,TRBV29-1
CASSKARGQGGEQYF,TRBJ2-7,TRBV21-1
CAWSRTSGRVDEQFF,TRBJ2-1,TRBV30
CASSHPDPNTGELFF,TRBJ2-2,TRBV28
CASSDRYQSYEQYF,TRBJ2-7,TRBV5-6
CASRQGALSPLHF,TRBJ1-6,TRBV19
CASSEYRGPYEQYF,TRBJ2-7,TRBV6-1
CASSDPGSSYNEQFF,TRBJ2-1,TRBV6-4
CASSLSPGAPKSIQYF,TRBJ2-4,TRBV27
CASIEGTNNSPLHF,TRBJ1-6,TRBV2
CASSEASDRGWEADTQYF,TRBJ2-3,TRBV2
CASSQGGVSYEQYF,TRBJ2-7,TRBV4-3
CASSLALAGVDEQFF,TRBJ2-1,TRBV5-6
CASSLNRGYEQYF,TRBJ2-7,TRBV7-3
CASSVALGAYEQYF,TRBJ2-7,TRBV9
CASSQDVSSRAGQETQYF,TRBJ2-5,TRBV4-3
CASSSSLDRVAEQYF,TRBJ2-7,TRBV9
CASSPFGWGSGGELFF,TRBJ2-2,TRBV27
CSIEEDRGFNEQFF,TRBJ2-1,TRBV29-1
CAWSRGVEQYF,TRBJ2-7,TRBV30
CASSMTAGDINTEAFF,TRBJ1-1,TRBV19
CASSWAPGLGGDEQFF,TRBJ2-1,TRBV5-1
CASSVLQGVRETQYF,TRBJ2-5,TRBV9
CASSFYIAGSYEQYF,TRBJ2-7,TRBV7-8
CASSELASGYNEQFF,TRBJ2-1,TRBV2
CVQRLDGPSCETQYF,TRBJ2-5,TRBV6-5
CAWSVGRPRNEQYF,TRBJ2-7,TRBV30
CASSVGPLNIAGPFTDTQYF,TRBJ2-3,TRBV9
CASSLTPGNPYNEQFF,TRBJ2-1,TRBV5-1
CASSYGQTSGNTIYF,TRBJ1-3,TRBV6-5
CASSPRFLSGPTYNEQFF,TRBJ2-1,TRBV5-1
CASSYSDTYEQYF,TRBJ2-7,TRBV6-5
CASSESPGQGAYEQYF,TRBJ2-7,TRBV2
CASSPHWSGRAPDTQYF,TRBJ2-3,TRBV27
CASSPDRLLEQYF,TRBJ2-7,TRBV4-3
CASSPGRGGTDTQYF,TRBJ2-3,TRBV11-2
CASSQDGPGDEQYF,TRBJ2-7,TRBV7-2
CSVQGADQPQHF,TRBJ1-5,TRBV29-1